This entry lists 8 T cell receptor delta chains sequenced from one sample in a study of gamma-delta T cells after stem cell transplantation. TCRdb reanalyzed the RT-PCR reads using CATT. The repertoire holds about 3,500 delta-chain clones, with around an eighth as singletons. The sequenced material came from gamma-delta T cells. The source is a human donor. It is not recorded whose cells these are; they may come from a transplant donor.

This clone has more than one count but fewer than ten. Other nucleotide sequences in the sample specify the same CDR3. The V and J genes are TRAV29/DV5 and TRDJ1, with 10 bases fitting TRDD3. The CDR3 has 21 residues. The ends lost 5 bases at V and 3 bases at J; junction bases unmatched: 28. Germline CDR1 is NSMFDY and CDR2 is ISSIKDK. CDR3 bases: TGTGCAGCTAGGGAAGACTATCCCAACAACCCAACTGGGGGATCCTCCGATAAACTCATCTTT. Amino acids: CAAREDYPNNPTGGSSDKLIF.

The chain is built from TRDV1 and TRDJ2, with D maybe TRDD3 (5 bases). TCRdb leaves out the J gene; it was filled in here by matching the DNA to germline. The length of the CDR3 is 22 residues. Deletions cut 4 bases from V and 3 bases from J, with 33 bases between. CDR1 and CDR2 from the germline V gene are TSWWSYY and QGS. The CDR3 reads CALGVGNPSSGFRNFLTAQLFF. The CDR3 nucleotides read TGTGCTCTTGGGGTAGGAAACCCTAGTTCGGGATTCCGCAACTTTCTGACAGCACAACTCTTCTTT.

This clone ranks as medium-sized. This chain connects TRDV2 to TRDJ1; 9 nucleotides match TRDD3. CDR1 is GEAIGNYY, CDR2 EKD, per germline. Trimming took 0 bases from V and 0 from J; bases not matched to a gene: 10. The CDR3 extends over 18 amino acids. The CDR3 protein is CACDTVLLGDLYTDKLIF. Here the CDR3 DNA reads TGTGCCTGTGACACCGTCCTACTGGGGGACCTGTACACCGATAAACTCATCTTT.

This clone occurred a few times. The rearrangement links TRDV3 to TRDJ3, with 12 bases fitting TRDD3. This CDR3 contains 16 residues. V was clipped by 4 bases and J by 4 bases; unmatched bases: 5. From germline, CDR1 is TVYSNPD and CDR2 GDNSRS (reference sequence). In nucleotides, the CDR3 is TGTGCCTCTGGGGGATACGCCCCGTGGGACACCCGACAGATGTTTTTC. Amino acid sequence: CASGGYAPWDTRQMFF.

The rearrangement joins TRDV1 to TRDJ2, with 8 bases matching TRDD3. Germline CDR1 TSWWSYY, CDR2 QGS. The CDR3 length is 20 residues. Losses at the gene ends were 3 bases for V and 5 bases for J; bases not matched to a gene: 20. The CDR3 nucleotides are TGTGCTCTTGGGGAGCGGACTGACTTCCCGATGGCTGGGGGAACAGCACAACTCTTCTTT. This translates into CALGERTDFPMAGGTAQLFF.

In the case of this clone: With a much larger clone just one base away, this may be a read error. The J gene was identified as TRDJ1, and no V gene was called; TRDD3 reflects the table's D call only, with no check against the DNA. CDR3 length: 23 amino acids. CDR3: CALGHSSSFLQWGRGFDVDKLIF. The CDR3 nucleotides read TGTGCTCTTGGGCACTCCTCATCCTTCCTACAGTGGGGAAGGGGGTTCGATGTTGATAAACTCATCTTT.

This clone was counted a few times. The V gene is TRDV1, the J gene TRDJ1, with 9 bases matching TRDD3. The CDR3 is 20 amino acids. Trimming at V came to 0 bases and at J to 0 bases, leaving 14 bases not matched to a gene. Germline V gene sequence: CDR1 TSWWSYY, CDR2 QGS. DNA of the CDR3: TGTGCTCTTGGGGAACTAGGGACTGGGGGACCCCCCGCGTACACCGATAAACTCATCTTT. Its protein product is CALGELGTGGPPAYTDKLIF.

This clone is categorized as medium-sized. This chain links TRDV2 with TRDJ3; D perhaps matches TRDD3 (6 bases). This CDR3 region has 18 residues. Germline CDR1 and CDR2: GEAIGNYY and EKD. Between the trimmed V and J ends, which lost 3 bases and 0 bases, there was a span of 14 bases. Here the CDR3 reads CACDSGGESSWDTRQMFF. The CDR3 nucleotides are TGTGCCTGTGACTCGGGGGGAGAGAGCTCCTGGGACACCCGACAGATGTTTTTC.